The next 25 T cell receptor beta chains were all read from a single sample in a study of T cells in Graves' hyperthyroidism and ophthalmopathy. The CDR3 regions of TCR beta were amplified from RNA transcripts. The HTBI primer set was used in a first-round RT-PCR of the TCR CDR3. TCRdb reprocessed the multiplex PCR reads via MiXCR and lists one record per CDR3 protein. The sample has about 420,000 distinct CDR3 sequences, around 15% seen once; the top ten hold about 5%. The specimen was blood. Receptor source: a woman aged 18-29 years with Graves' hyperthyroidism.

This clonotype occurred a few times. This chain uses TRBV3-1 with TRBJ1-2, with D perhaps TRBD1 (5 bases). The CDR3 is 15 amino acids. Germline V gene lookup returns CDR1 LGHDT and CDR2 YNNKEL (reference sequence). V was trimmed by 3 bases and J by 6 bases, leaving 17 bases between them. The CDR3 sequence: CASSHLRDGSNGYTF. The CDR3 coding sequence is TGTGCCAGCAGCCACCTCCGGGACGGCTCCAATGGCTACACCTTC.

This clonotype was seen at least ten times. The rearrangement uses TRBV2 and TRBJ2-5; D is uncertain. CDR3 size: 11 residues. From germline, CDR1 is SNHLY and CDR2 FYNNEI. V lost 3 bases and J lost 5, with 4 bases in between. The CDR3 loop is CASSEEETQYF. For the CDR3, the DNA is TGTGCCAGCAGTGAGGAGGAGACCCAGTACTTC.

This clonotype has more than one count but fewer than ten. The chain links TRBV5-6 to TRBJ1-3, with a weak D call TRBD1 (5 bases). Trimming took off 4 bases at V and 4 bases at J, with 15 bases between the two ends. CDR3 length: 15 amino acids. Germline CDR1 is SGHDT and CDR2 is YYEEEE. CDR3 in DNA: TGTGCCAGCAGCCCGGGGCCGCCGGGGGGAAACACCATATATTTT. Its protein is CASSPGPPGGNTIYF.

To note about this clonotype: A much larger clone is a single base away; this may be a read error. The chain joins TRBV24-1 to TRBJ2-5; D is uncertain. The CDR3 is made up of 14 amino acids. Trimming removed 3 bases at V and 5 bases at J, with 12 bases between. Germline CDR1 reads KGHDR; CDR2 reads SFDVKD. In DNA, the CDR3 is TGTGCCACCAGTGATGCAGAGTTTCAGGAGACCCAGTACTTC. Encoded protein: CATSDAEFQETQYF.

DNA of the CDR3: TGTGCCACCGAGCGGGAGGGCCTTACCGGGGAGCTGTTTTTT. As protein: CATEREGLTGELFF. The chain joins TRBV19 to TRBJ2-2; 10 positions match TRBD2. V lost 10 bases to trimming and J lost 5 bases; unmatched junction nucleotides: 7. This CDR3 spans 14 amino acids. Germline CDR1 reads LNHDA; CDR2 reads SQIVND (reference sequence).

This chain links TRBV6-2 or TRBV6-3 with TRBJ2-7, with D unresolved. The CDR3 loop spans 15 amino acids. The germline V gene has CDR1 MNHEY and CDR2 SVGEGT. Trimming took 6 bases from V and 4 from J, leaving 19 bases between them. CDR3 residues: CASSPLDPTIYEQYF. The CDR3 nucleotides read TGTGCCAGCAGCCCCTTGGATCCCACCATATACGAGCAGTACTTC.

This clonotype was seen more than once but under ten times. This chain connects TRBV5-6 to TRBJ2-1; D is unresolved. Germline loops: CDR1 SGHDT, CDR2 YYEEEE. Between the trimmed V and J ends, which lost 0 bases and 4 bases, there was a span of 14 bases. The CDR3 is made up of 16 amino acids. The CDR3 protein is CASSLDPENPYNEQFF. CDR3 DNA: TGTGCCAGCAGCTTGGATCCGGAGAACCCGTACAATGAGCAGTTCTTC.

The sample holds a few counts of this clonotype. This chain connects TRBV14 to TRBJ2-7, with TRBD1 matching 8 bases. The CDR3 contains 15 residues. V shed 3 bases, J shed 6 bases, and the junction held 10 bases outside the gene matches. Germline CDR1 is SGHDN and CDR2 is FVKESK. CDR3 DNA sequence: TGTGCCAGCAGCCAGAAGAGCCCCAGGGGGCTCGAGCAGTACTTC. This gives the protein CASSQKSPRGLEQYF.

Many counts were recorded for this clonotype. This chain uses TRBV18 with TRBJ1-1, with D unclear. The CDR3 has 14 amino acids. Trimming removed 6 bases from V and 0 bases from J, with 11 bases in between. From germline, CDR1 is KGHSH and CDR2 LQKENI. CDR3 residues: CASSKDGLNTEAFF. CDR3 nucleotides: TGTGCCAGCTCGAAAGACGGATTGAACACTGAAGCTTTCTTT.

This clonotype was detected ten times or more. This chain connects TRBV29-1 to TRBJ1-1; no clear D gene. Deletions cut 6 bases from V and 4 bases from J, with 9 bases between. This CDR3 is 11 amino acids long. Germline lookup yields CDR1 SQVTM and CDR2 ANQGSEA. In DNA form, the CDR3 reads TGCAGCGTCCCGACTGGCACTGAAGCTTTCTTT. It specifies CSVPTGTEAFF.

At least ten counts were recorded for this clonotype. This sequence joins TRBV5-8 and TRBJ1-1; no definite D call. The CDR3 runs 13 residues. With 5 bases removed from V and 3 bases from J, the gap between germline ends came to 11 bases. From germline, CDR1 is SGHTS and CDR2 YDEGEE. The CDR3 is CASSDGPDTEAFF. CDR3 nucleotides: TGTGCCAGCAGTGACGGCCCGGACACTGAAGCTTTCTTT.

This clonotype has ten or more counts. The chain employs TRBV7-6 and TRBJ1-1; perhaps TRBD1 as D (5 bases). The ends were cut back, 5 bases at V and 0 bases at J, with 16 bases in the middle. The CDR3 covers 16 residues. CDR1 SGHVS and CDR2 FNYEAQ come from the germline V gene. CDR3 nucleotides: TGTGCCAGCAGCCCCCTCGGGACGTCTTTGAACACTGAAGCTTTCTTT. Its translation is CASSPLGTSLNTEAFF.

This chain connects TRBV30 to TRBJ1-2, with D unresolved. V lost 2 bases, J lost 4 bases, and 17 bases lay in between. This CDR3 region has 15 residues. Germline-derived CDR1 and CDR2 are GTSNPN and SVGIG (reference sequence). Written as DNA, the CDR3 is TGTGCCTGGAGTCCTTCGGGTCTAACATTCTATGGCTACACCTTC. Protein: CAWSPSGLTFYGYTF. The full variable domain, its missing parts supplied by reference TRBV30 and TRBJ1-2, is SQTIHQWPATLVQPVGSPLSLECTVEGTSNPNLYWYRQAAGRGLQLLFYSVGIGQISSEVPQNLSASRPQDRQFILSSKKLLLSDSGFYLCAWSPSGLTFYGYTFGSGTRLTVV.

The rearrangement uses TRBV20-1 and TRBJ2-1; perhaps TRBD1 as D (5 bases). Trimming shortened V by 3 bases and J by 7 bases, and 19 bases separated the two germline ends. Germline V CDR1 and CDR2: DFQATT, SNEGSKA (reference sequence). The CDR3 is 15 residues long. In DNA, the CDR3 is TGCAGTGCTAGTGACCCCGGGCAGGGAAGAAATGAGCAGTTCTTC. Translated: CSASDPGQGRNEQFF.

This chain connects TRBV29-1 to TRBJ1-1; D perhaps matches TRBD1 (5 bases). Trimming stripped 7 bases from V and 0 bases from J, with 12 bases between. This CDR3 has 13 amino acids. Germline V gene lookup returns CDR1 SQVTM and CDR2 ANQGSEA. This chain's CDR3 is CSAETALNTEAFF. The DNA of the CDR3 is TGCAGCGCCGAGACAGCGCTGAACACTGAAGCTTTCTTT.

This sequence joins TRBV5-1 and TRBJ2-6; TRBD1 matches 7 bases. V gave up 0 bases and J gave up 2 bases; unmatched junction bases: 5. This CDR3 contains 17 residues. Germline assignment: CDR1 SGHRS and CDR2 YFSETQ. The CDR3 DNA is TGCGCCAGCAGCTTGGACAGGGGCCTCACTGGGGCCAACGTCCTGACTTTC. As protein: CASSLDRGLTGANVLTF. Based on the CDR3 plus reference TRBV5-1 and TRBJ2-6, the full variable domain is KAGVTQTPRYLIKTRGQQVTLSCSPISGHRSVSWYQQTPGQGLQFLFEYFSETQRNKGNFPGRFSGRQFSNSRSEMNVSTLELGDSALYLCASSLDRGLTGANVLTFGAGSRLTVL.

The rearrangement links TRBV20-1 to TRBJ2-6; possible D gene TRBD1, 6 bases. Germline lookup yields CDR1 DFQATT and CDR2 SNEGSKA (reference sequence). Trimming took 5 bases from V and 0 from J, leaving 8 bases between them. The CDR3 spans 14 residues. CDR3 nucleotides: TGCAGTGCTGTGACAGGCTCTGGGGCCAACGTCCTGACTTTC. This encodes CSAVTGSGANVLTF.

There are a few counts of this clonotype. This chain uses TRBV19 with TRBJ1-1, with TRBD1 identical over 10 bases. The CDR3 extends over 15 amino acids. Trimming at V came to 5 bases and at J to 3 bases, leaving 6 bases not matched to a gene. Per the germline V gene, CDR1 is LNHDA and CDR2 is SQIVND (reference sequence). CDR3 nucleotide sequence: TGTGCCAGTAGTGGACAGGGGGATAGGGACACTGAAGCTTTCTTT. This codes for CASSGQGDRDTEAFF.

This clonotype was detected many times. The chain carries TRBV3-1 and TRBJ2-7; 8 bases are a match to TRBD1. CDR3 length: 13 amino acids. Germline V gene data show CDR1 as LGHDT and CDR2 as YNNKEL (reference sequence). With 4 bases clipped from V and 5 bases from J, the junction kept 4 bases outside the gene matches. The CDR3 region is CASSRQGFDEQYF. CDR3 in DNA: TGTGCCAGCAGCCGACAGGGGTTTGACGAGCAGTACTTC.

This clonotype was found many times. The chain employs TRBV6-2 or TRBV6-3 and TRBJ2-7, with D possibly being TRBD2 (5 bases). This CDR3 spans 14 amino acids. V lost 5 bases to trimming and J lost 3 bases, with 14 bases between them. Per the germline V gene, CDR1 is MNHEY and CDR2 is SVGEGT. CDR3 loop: CASSPASGDYEQYF. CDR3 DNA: TGTGCCAGCAGTCCCGCGTCCGGGGACTACGAGCAGTACTTC.

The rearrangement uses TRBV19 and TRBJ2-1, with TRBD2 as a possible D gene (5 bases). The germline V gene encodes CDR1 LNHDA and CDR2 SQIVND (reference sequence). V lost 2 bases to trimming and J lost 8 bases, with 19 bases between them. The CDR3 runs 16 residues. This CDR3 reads CASSILRTDIPHEQFF. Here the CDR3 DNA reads TGTGCCAGTAGTATACTCCGGACTGACATCCCACATGAGCAGTTCTTC. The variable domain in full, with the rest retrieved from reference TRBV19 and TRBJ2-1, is DGGITQSPKYLFRKEGQNVTLSCEQNLNHDAMYWYRQDPGQGLRLIYYSQIVNDFQKGDIAEGYSVSREKKESFPLTVTSAQKNPTAFYLCASSILRTDIPHEQFFGPGTRLTVL.

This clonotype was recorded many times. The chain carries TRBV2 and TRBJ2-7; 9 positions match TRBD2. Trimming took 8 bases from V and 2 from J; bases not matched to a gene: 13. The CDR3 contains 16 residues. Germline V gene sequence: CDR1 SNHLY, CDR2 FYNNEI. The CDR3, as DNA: TGTGCCAGCCGCCCTACACTCCGACTAGCGGCCTACGAGCAGTACTTC. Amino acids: CASRPTLRLAAYEQYF.

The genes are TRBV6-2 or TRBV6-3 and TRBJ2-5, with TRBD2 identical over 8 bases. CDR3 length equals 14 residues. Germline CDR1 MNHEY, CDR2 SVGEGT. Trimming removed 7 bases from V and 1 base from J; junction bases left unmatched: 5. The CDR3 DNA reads TGTGCCAGCACCCTACGGGAGGGCCAAGAGACCCAGTACTTC. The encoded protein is CASTLREGQETQYF.

The CDR3 coding sequence is TGTGCCAGCAGTGGGTCCCGGGCCACCAACTATGGCTACACCTTC. It codes for CASSGSRATNYGYTF. V is TRBV2 and J is TRBJ1-2, with D unclear. In germline, CDR1 is SNHLY, CDR2 FYNNEI. Trimming stripped 4 bases from V and 2 bases from J, with 14 bases between. CDR3 size: 15 residues.

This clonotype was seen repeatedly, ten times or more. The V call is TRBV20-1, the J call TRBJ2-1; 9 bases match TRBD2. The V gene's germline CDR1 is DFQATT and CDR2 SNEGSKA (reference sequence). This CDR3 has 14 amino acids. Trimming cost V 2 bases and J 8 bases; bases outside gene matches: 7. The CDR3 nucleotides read TGCAGTGCTAGAATTAGCGGGAGTAGATATGAGCAGTTCTTC. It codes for CSARISGSRYEQFF.